This TCR beta chain was documented in a study of cytotoxic CD8 clonotypes in ibrutinib-treated CLL. Overall study: Sample averages reached hundreds of thousands of productive templates and some 86,000 productive rearrangements.

TCRdb's table, derived via immunoSEQ multiplex PCR, lists solely in-frame clones and lacks some. This sample has roughly 220,000 clones, with 60% to 80% found just once. CDR1 is SEHNR, CDR2 FQNEAQ, per germline (reference sequence). The CDR3 spans 14 amino acids, including both terminal residues. Genomic DNA in a quantity of 2 to 2.5 micrograms was derived from cryopreserved PBMCs for TCR beta libraries. As concerns this clone: Without the conserved terminal phenylalanine or tryptophan, this CDR3 likely stems from a read error. No DNA is shown, since the ends of the CDR3 on it are uncertain; the CDR3 is the one TCRdb lists.

J is TRBJ2-7 and V is TRBV7-9. This clonotype was sampled from a human donor with chronic lymphocytic leukemia. The starting material was PBMCs, obtained after 12 months of ibrutinib treatment. CDR3 residues: CASSSRANRQGAAG.